Given below is one T cell receptor (beta chain) in context. Its antigen is currently unknown. This specimen belongs to a study of T-cell reconstitution after alpha-beta-depleted transplantation in children. Study-wide results and caveats: Newly produced T cells mostly accounted for T-cell counts and diversity one year post-transplant. Two months or so post-transplant, alpha-beta T cells reportedly derived from several hundred expanded graft clones. Day-60 TCRbeta diversity that was high in some patients was derived from surviving recipient T cells and thymic progenitors.

V gave up 3 bases and J gave up 8 bases, with 11 bases separating them. This CDR3 spans 13 amino acids. Germline V gives CDR1 SGHDN, CDR2 FVKESK. Unique molecular identifiers featured in how the TCRbeta library was prepared. Using its own MiXCR run on the PCR reads, TCRdb lists one record per CDR3 protein. The sample records hundreds of thousands of distinct CDR3 sequences, about 24% being singletons. The rearrangement links TRBV14 to TRBJ2-1; D gene unclear. This specimen was PBMCs, mostly from graft donor cells, taken 360 days after TCRalphabeta/CD19-depleted stem cell transplant. The sequence came from a female patient between 2 and 15 years old who had a stem cell transplant for congenital amegakaryocytic thrombocytopenia, so the T cells may come from the graft donor. In DNA form, the CDR3 reads TGTGCCAGCAGCCATCTACTAACCTATGAGCAGTTCTTC. Translating it yields CASSHLLTYEQFF.